The next 27 T cell receptor beta chains were all read from a single sample in a study of shared clonotypes between healthy human individuals. Sequencing was performed with immunoSEQ multiplex PCR; in TCRdb, only in-frame clones are kept and a portion is missing. This sample yields 2 million to 3 million clones, of which approximately 93% are seen a single time; 0.36% belongs to the top ten. Sequenced input: naive CD4+ T cells from PBMCs. Described subset: CD45RA+ positively selected. These TCRs come from a man between 18 and 29 years old in good health. Some clones in this sample may be carry-over from other donors' samples.

This clone was counted a single time. Other DNA sequences from this sample encode an identical CDR3 as well. This chain joins TRBV20-1 and TRBJ2-1; D ambiguous. Per the germline V gene, CDR1 is DFQATT and CDR2 is SNEGSKA (reference sequence). V shed 0 bases and J shed 9 bases, with 6 bases lying between them. The CDR3 covers 11 residues. The CDR3 nucleotides are TGCAGTGCTAGAGATCGAAGTGAGCAGTTCTTC. This codes for CSARDRSEQFF.

This rearrangement joins TRBV29-1 to TRBJ2-7; a possible D gene is TRBD1 (5 bases). Trimming pared 1 base from V and 7 bases from J, leaving 11 bases between. CDR3 length: 12 amino acids. Germline CDR1 and CDR2: SQVTM and ANQGSEA. The CDR3 DNA sequence: TGCAGCGTTGAAGGGACAATAGGAGAGCAGTACTTC. Its translation is CSVEGTIGEQYF.

This chain links TRBV28 with TRBJ2-7; D is perhaps TRBD1 or TRBD2 (5 bases each). The CDR3 is 14 residues long. Trimming removed 3 bases at V and 3 bases at J, with 12 bases between. Germline V gene data show CDR1 as MDHEN and CDR2 as SYDVKM. The CDR3 sequence is CASSFKGTDYEQYF. DNA of the CDR3: TGTGCCAGCAGTTTTAAAGGGACGGACTACGAGCAGTACTTC.

The chain carries TRBV5-1 and TRBJ2-7; tentatively, D is TRBD1 or TRBD2 (6 bases each). The V end lost 0 bases, the J end lost 5 bases, and 15 bases lay between the germline ends. CDR3 length: 15 residues. Germline V gene sequence: CDR1 SGHRS, CDR2 YFSETQ. CDR3 residues: CASSLVIGGRDEQYF. DNA for the CDR3: TGCGCCAGCAGCTTGGTTATAGGGGGGCGAGACGAGCAGTACTTC.

The chain couples TRBV28 to TRBJ2-7, with 7 bases that match TRBD1. Germline lookup yields CDR1 MDHEN and CDR2 SYDVKM. This CDR3 has 14 residues. The J segment lost 4 bases and the V segment lost 6 bases, leaving 9 bases of the junction unmatched. CDR3 loop: CASRRSGQKYEQYF. CDR3 nucleotides: TGTGCCAGCAGACGATCGGGACAGAAGTACGAGCAGTACTTC.

The chain carries TRBV7-3 and TRBJ2-5; TRBD2 is a possible D gene (6 bases). Germline V CDR1 and CDR2: SGHTA, FQGTGA. Trimming cost V 5 bases and J 5 bases, with 18 bases left between them. The CDR3 contains 15 residues. Here the CDR3 reads CASSGNAGSWETQYF. The CDR3 DNA is TGTGCCAGCAGCGGCAATGCCGGGAGCTGGGAGACCCAGTACTTC.

The V and J genes are TRBV6-1 and TRBJ1-4; 7 bases are shared with TRBD1. V trimming: 1 base; J trimming: 4 bases; junction bases outside the gene matches: 0. Germline V gene lookup returns CDR1 MNHNS and CDR2 SASEGT. The CDR3 runs to 14 residues. The CDR3 loop is CASSEGDSNEKLFF. The CDR3 DNA follows: TGTGCCAGCAGTGAAGGGGACAGTAATGAAAAACTGTTTTTT.

This clone appeared a single time. The chain is built from TRBV11-2 and TRBJ2-7; 10 bases agree with TRBD2. Germline V lookup: CDR1 SGHAT, CDR2 FQNNGV. This CDR3 contains 14 residues. After removal of 5 bases from V and 5 bases from J, the junction contained 6 bases not matched to a gene. In nucleotides, the CDR3 is TGTGCCAGCAGCGACCGGACTAGCGGCAACGAGCAGTACTTC. This translates into CASSDRTSGNEQYF.

The J gene is TRBJ2-7, the V gene TRBV5-6; 11 nucleotides match TRBD1. The length of the CDR3 is 18 residues. V shed 1 base, J shed 4 bases, and the junction held 13 bases outside the gene matches. The germline gives CDR1 SGHDT, CDR2 YYEEEE. For the CDR3, the DNA is TGTGCCAGCAGCTTGACGCAGGACAGGGGGCGCCCCAGGTACGAGCAGTACTTC. Its translation: CASSLTQDRGRPRYEQYF.

This chain joins TRBV6-6 and TRBJ2-7, with TRBD2 as a possible D gene (6 bases). Trimming removed 5 bases from V and 5 bases from J, with 13 bases in between. Germline-derived CDR1 and CDR2 are MNHNY and SVGAGI (reference sequence). The CDR3 length is 13 residues. CDR3: CASSMGGRNEQYF. As DNA, the CDR3 is TGTGCCAGCAGTATGGGGGGAAGGAACGAGCAGTACTTC.

V and J are TRBV5-1 and TRBJ2-5; D tentatively reads TRBD1 or TRBD2 (7 bases each). V was clipped by 4 bases and J by 1 base, with 14 bases between them. CDR3 length: 15 residues. CDR1 SGHRS and CDR2 YFSETQ come from the germline V gene. The CDR3 nucleotides are TGCGCCAGCAGCCGGGGGGACAGTGTCCAAGAGACCCAGTACTTC. Translation gives CASSRGDSVQETQYF.

This rearrangement joins TRBV11-1 to TRBJ1-1, with no clear D. The V gene's germline CDR1 is SGHAT and CDR2 FQDESV (reference sequence). The germline V and J ends were trimmed by 4 bases and 0 bases, with 6 bases remaining between them. This CDR3 region has 13 residues. CDR3 in DNA: TGTGCCAGCAGCTGGGCGGTGAACACTGAAGCTTTCTTT. It translates to CASSWAVNTEAFF. The whole variable domain, filled in from reference TRBV11-1 and TRBJ1-1, reads EAEVAQSPRYKITEKSQAVAFWCDPISGHATLYWYRQILGQGPELLVQFQDESVVDDSQLPKDRFSAERLKGVDSTLKIQPAELGDSAMYLCASSWAVNTEAFFGQGTRLTVV.

J is TRBJ2-3 and V is TRBV9; D is uncertain. The V and J ends lost 4 bases and 4 bases respectively, with 10 bases between them. Germline V gene lookup returns CDR1 SGDLS and CDR2 YYNGEE. The CDR3 spans 13 residues. The CDR3 spells CASSSRLADTQYF. CDR3 DNA: TGTGCCAGCAGCTCCCGTTTGGCAGATACGCAGTATTTT.

This clone was recorded a few times. Other DNA sequences from this sample encode an identical CDR3 as well. The V gene is TRBV11-2, the J gene TRBJ1-1; maybe TRBD1 (6 bases). CDR1 SGHAT and CDR2 FQNNGV come from the germline V gene. CDR3 length: 13 amino acids. V was shortened by 5 bases and J by 1 base, with 8 bases between the two germline ends. The CDR3: CASSLDRNTEAFF. In nucleotides, the CDR3 is TGTGCCAGCAGCCTGGACAGGAACACTGAAGCTTTCTTT.

The chain uses TRBV18 and TRBJ2-2; perhaps TRBD1 as D (6 bases). There are 14 residues in the CDR3. Trimming pared 3 bases from V and 3 bases from J, leaving 8 bases between. Germline CDR1 is KGHSH and CDR2 is LQKENI. CDR3 nucleotide sequence: TGTGCCAGCTCACCGGCAGGGGACACCGGGGAGCTGTTTTTT. This encodes CASSPAGDTGELFF.

V gene TRBV25-1 combines with J gene TRBJ1-1; 7 bases align to TRBD1. CDR1 and CDR2 from the germline V gene are MGHDK and SYGVNS. Trimming cost V 3 bases and J 5 bases; bases outside gene matches: 9. This CDR3 has 15 amino acids. The DNA of the CDR3 is TGTGCCAGCAGTGACCCACGACAGGGTCGAACTGAAGCTTTCTTT. The encoded protein is CASSDPRQGRTEAFF.

In the case of this clone: This sample includes further DNA sequences coding for the same CDR3. The chain employs TRBV5-1 and TRBJ1-2; D possibly corresponds to TRBD1 (5 bases). Per germline, CDR1 SGHRS and CDR2 YFSETQ. V lost 4 bases and J 2 bases, leaving 12 bases between the germline ends. CDR3 length: 14 residues. The CDR3 reads CASSLLTDNYGYTF. The DNA for the CDR3 is TGCGCCAGCAGCCTATTGACAGACAACTATGGCTACACCTTC.

The chain recombines TRBV9 with TRBJ2-3, with D tentatively TRBD1 or TRBD2 (6 bases each). Germline values: CDR1 SGDLS, CDR2 YYNGEE. The CDR3 loop spans 17 amino acids. The V and J ends lost 0 bases and 1 base respectively, with 15 bases between them. In DNA, the CDR3 is TGTGCCAGCAGCGTAGATCCGCCGGGGGCAGGCACAGATACGCAGTATTTT. Protein product: CASSVDPPGAGTDTQYF.

This clone has a single count. The chain has TRBV23-1 and TRBJ2-7; D not resolved. TRBV23-1 is an ORF, and what it does is uncertain. Trimming took 7 bases from V and 6 from J, leaving 13 bases between them. CDR3 size: 12 residues. CDR3: CASKLFHCEQYF. CDR3 bases: TGCGCCAGCAAATTATTCCACTGCGAGCAGTACTTC.

This clone was recorded only once. This rearrangement joins TRBV27 to TRBJ2-4; 9 positions match TRBD1. V was clipped by 3 bases and J by 12 bases; unmatched bases: 15. Germline V gives CDR1 MNHEY, CDR2 SMNVEV (reference sequence). The CDR3 contains 16 residues. The CDR3 loop reads CASSFNLQGARGPQYF. CDR3 DNA sequence: TGTGCCAGCAGTTTTAATCTACAGGGGGCGCGCGGTCCTCAGTACTTC.

This clone was counted only a few times. The V call is TRBV9, the J call TRBJ2-7; D not certain. From germline, CDR1 is SGDLS and CDR2 YYNGEE. Between the trimmed V and J ends, which lost 4 bases and 6 bases, there was a span of 11 bases. The CDR3 has 12 amino acids. CDR3 in amino acids: CASSLRGGEQYF. CDR3 nucleotide sequence: TGTGCCAGCAGCCTCCGTGGTGGCGAGCAGTACTTC.

The chain employs TRBV2 and TRBJ2-5, with 8 bases aligning to TRBD2. The assigned J gene may be wrong: the sequence end matches TRBJ2-7 better. The CDR3 loop spans 16 amino acids. Germline lookup yields CDR1 SNHLY and CDR2 FYNNEI. This CDR3 is CASSEVGTRSSYEQYF. In DNA, the CDR3 is TGTGCCAGCAGTGAAGTAGGGACTAGAAGTTCCTACGAGCAGTACTTC.

This chain links TRBV18 with TRBJ2-2; TRBD2 matches at 11 bases. CDR3 size: 15 residues. V lost 3 bases and J lost 3; bases outside the gene matches: 0. Germline CDR1 is KGHSH and CDR2 is LQKENI. CDR3 in DNA: TGTGCCAGCTCACCGACTAGCGGGGACACCGGGGAGCTGTTTTTT. Residues: CASSPTSGDTGELFF.

The chain links TRBV28 to TRBJ2-7; D unresolved. This CDR3 spans 12 amino acids. Germline V lookup: CDR1 MDHEN, CDR2 SYDVKM. V was cut by 6 bases and J by 2 bases, with 8 bases left in between. As DNA, the CDR3 is TGTGCCAGCAGCACGGGCCCCTACGAGCAGTACTTC. As protein: CASSTGPYEQYF.

The chain couples TRBV5-6 to TRBJ1-2; D might be TRBD1 (6 bases). V was trimmed by 4 bases and J by 8 bases, leaving 12 bases between them. Germline values: CDR1 SGHDT, CDR2 YYEEEE. The CDR3 totals 12 residues. The CDR3 sequence is CASSPNRDGYTF. CDR3 bases: TGTGCCAGCAGCCCAAACAGGGACGGCTACACCTTC.

Regarding this clone: Other DNA variants within this sample encode the same CDR3. V usage is TRBV30 and J usage is TRBJ1-3; the D is unclear. Looked up from germline, CDR1 is GTSNPN and CDR2 is SVGIG (reference sequence). The ends were cut back, 0 bases at V and 0 bases at J, with 3 bases in the middle. The CDR3 has 13 amino acids. CDR3 nucleotides: TGTGCCTGGAGTGTAGGCTCTGGAAACACCATATATTTT. This codes for CAWSVGSGNTIYF.

The genes are TRBV11-2 and TRBJ1-4; 7 bases fit TRBD1. This CDR3 spans 17 amino acids. With 5 bases clipped from V and 0 bases from J, the junction kept 9 bases outside the gene matches. The germline V gene has CDR1 SGHAT and CDR2 FQNNGV. The CDR3 here is CASSLRTGYTTNEKLFF. Written as DNA, the CDR3 is TGTGCCAGCAGCCTGCGGACAGGATATACAACTAATGAAAAACTGTTTTTT. Full variable domain (outside the CDR3, taken from reference TRBV11-2 and TRBJ1-4): EAGVAQSPRYKIIEKRQSVAFWCNPISGHATLYWYQQILGQGPKLLIQFQNNGVVDDSQLPKDRFSAERLKGVDSTLKIQPAKLEDSAVYLCASSLRTGYTTNEKLFFGSGTQLSVL.